These 8 T cell receptor beta chains share one sample of origin, sequenced in a study of synovial regulatory T cells in juvenile arthritis. Assay used: immunoSEQ multiplex PCR; TCRdb lists only in-frame clones, some missing. The specimen's table records roughly 9,900 clones. The sequenced material came from Treg cells from blood. The subset: remaining (HLA-DR-negative) circulating blood Treg cells. These receptors were obtained from a donor aged 2-35 years with juvenile idiopathic arthritis.

The rearrangement joins TRBV10-3 to TRBJ2-1; TCRdb names TRBD2, which stays unverified in the absence of DNA. The CDR3 extends over 15 amino acids. No DNA appears here. Germline V gene lookup returns CDR1 ENHRY and CDR2 SYGVKD. CDR3 region: CAIKGLAENYNEQFF.

The chain links TRBV5-1 to TRBJ1-5. Germline V gene sequence: CDR1 SGHRS, CDR2 YFSETQ. The CDR3 is 14 amino acids. No DNA is given. CDR3 loop: CASSLGGSNQPQHF.

V gene TRBV7-2 combines with J gene TRBJ1-3; absent DNA, TCRdb's TRBD1 call cannot be checked. Germline loops: CDR1 SGHTA, CDR2 FQGNSA. The CDR3 consists of 14 residues. No DNA sequence is on record. The CDR3: CASSPRGWGNTIYF. The full variable domain, its missing parts supplied by reference TRBV7-2 and TRBJ1-3, is GAGVSQSPSNKVTEKGKDVELRCDPISGHTALYWYRQSLGQGLEFLIYFQGNSAPDKSGLPSDRFSAERTGGSVSTLTIQRTQQEDSAVYLCASSPRGWGNTIYFGEGSWLTVV.

The chain carries TRBV6-5 and TRBJ2-7; TCRdb proposes TRBD2, but this gene call is untestable without DNA. Germline V gene lookup returns CDR1 MNHEY and CDR2 SVGAGI. This CDR3 has 14 amino acids. No DNA has been recorded. The CDR3 sequence: CASSSLAGTYEQYF.

This rearrangement joins TRBV7-9 to TRBJ2-2; absent DNA, TCRdb's TRBD1 call cannot be checked. CDR3 size: 16 residues. The DNA sequence is not available. From germline, CDR1 is SEHNR and CDR2 FQNEAQ (reference sequence). The CDR3 is CASSLQGAGNTGELFF. The full variable domain, its missing parts supplied by reference TRBV7-9 and TRBJ2-2, is DTGVSQNPRHKITKRGQNVTFRCDPISEHNRLYWYRQTLGQGPEFLTYFQNEAQLEKSRLLSDRFSAERPKGSFSTLEIQRTEQGDSAMYLCASSLQGAGNTGELFFGEGSRLTVL.

V is TRBV20-1 and J is TRBJ1-1; TCRdb lists TRBD1, though no DNA is available to test this call. CDR3 length: 11 residues. DNA for this receptor is not on file. Per the germline V gene, CDR1 is DFQATT and CDR2 is SNEGSKA (reference sequence). This CDR3 is CSATRTQEAFF.

The chain joins TRBV18 to TRBJ2-1; TCRdb reports TRBD2, a call that lacks DNA to check it against. The CDR3 consists of 15 residues. Only the protein is available. CDR1 KGHSH and CDR2 LQKENI come from the germline V gene. The chain's CDR3 is CASSPLGTRNNEQFF. Combining the CDR3 with reference TRBV18 and TRBJ2-1 gives the whole variable domain NAGVMQNPRHLVRRRGQEARLRCSPMKGHSHVYWYRQLPEEGLKFMVYLQKENIIDESGMPKERFSAEFPKEGPSILRIQQVVRGDSAAYFCASSPLGTRNNEQFFGPGTRLTVL.

V and J are TRBV28 and TRBJ1-2; TCRdb returns TRBD1, unconfirmable since there is no DNA. CDR1 is MDHEN, CDR2 SYDVKM, per germline. The CDR3 is 15 amino acids. A DNA sequence was not provided. CDR3: CASSLEPTGGVGYTF.